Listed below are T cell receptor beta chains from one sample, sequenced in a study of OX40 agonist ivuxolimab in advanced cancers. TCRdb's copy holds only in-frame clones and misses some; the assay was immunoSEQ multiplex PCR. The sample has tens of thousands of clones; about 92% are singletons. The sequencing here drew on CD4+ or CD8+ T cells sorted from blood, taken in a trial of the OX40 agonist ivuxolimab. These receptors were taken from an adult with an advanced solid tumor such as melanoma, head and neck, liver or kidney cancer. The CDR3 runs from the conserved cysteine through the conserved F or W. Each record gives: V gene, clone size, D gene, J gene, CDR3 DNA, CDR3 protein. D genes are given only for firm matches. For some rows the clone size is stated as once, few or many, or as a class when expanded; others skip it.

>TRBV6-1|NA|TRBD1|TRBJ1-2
TGTGCCAGCAGTGAAAGGCAGGGGGAGTACTATGGCTACACCTTC
CASSERQGEYYGYTF
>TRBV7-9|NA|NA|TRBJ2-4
TGTGCCAGCAGCACGAGAGGGGGAGGGGGAAACATTCAGTACTTC
CASSTRGGGGNIQYF
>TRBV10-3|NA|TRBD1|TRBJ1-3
TGTGCCATCAGTGAGGGGACAGGGGGCGGAAACACCATATATTTT
CAISEGTGGGNTIYF
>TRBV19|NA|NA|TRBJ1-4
TGTGCCAGTAGTATTGCGGCAACTAATGAAAAACTGTTTTTT
CASSIAATNEKLFF
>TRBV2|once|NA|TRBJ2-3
TGTGCCAGCAGTGAATTCGTGACACCTAGCACAGATACGCAGTATTTT
CASSEFVTPSTDTQYF
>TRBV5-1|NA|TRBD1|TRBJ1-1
TGCGCCAGCAGGTCAACTCAGGGGGCGCTTAGGAACACTGAAGCTTTCTTT
CASRSTQGALRNTEAFF
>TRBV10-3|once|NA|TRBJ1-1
TGTGCCATCAGAAACAGGGAAGACACTGAAGCTTTCTTT
CAIRNREDTEAFF
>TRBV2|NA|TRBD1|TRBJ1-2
TGTGCCAGCTCGTACTCGGGACAGGGAATGGGCGGCTACACCTTC
CASSYSGQGMGGYTF
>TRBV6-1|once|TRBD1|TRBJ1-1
TGTGCCAGCAGTGGACGGGACAGGGAGACCACTGAAGCTTTCTTT
CASSGRDRETTEAFF
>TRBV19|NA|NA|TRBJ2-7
TGTGCCAGTAGATCCGGTTCGGGGCGGGGACTCTACGAGCAGTACTTC
CASRSGSGRGLYEQYF
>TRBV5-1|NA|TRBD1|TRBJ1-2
TGCGCCAGCGGCCCCGGGACAGGAGTCTATGGCTACACCTTC
CASGPGTGVYGYTF
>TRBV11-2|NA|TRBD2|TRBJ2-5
TGTGCCAGCAGCTTAGGAGCTAGCGGGAGGCAGTGGGAGACCCAGTACTTC
CASSLGASGRQWETQYF
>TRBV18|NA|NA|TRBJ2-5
TGTGCCAGCTCCCCTACTACGCTACTCCAAGAGACCCAGTACTTC
CASSPTTLLQETQYF
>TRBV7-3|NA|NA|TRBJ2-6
TGTGCCAGCAGCTTAAGTACAAGCTCTGGGGCCAACGTCCTGACTTTC
CASSLSTSSGANVLTF
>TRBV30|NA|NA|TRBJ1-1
TGTGCCTGGAGTCTACAGCTGAACACTGAAGCTTTCTTT
CAWSLQLNTEAFF
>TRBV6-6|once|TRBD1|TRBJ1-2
TGTGCCAGCAGACGACAGGGGGACTATGGCTACACCTTC
CASRRQGDYGYTF
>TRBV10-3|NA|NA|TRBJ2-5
TGTGCCATCAGTGAAGGGGAGGGGGTGGAGACCCAGTACTTC
CAISEGEGVETQYF
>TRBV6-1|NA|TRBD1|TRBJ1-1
TGTGCCAGCAGTGGACCCGGGACAGCGTTCATGAACACTGAAGCTTTCTTT
CASSGPGTAFMNTEAFF
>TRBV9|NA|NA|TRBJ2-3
TGTGCCAGCAGCGTAGAAGGACAGGGAGGGGCCACAGATACGCAGTATTTT
CASSVEGQGGATDTQYF
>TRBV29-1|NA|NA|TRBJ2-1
TGCAGCGTTGAAAGGCGGGCGAAGGGCTCCTACAATGAGCAGTTCTTC
CSVERRAKGSYNEQFF
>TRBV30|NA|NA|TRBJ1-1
TGTGCCTGGAGTGCCAGGGGTTTCGAGAGGGGAAACACTGAAGCTTTCTTT
CAWSARGFERGNTEAFF
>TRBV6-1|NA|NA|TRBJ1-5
TGTGCCAGCAGTGAAGGCCGGCAGCCCCAGCATTTT
CASSEGRQPQHF
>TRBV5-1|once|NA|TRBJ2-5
TGCGCCAGCAGCTCTGGAGGGATCCAAGAGACCCAGTACTTC
CASSSGGIQETQYF
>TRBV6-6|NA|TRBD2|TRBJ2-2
TGTGCCAGCAGCGGACTAGGCGTCAACACCGGGGAGCTGTTTTTT
CASSGLGVNTGELFF
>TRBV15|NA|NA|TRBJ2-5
TGTGCCACCAGCAGAGATCAGGGAAGGGAGACCCAGTACTTC
CATSRDQGRETQYF
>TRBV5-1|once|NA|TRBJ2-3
TGCGCCAGCAGCTTGGGAGTCTCTGGCACAGATACGCAGTATTTT
CASSLGVSGTDTQYF
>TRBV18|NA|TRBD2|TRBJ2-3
TGTGCCAGCTCACCACTTGCGGGGGGCACAGATACGCAGTATTTT
CASSPLAGGTDTQYF
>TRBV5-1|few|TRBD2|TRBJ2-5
TGCGCCAGCAGCTACGGACTAGCGGGGGGGGAGACCCAGTACTTC
CASSYGLAGGETQYF
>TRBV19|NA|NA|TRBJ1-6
TGTGCCAGTAGCAATCCAGGGAGCTCCTATAATTCACCCCTCCACTTT
CASSNPGSSYNSPLHF
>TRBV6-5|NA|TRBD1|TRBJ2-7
TGTGCCAGCATCCCTAGGACAGGGGCCTACGAGCAGTACTTC
CASIPRTGAYEQYF
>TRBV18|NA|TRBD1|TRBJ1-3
TGTGCCAGCTCACCGGGGACAGGGGACATCTCTGGAAACACCATATATTTT
CASSPGTGDISGNTIYF
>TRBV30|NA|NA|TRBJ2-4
TGTGCCTGGAGTATGGGGAGCCGAAAAAACATTCAGTACTTC
CAWSMGSRKNIQYF
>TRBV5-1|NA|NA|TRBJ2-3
TGCGCCAGCAGCTTGGGCGGGGTCCGCACAGATACGCAGTATTTT
CASSLGGVRTDTQYF
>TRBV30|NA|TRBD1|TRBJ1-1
TGTGCCCGACTGAGATACTCCTGGGACAGGGAAAACACTGAAGCTTTCTTT
CARLRYSWDRENTEAFF
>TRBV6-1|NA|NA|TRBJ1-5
TGTGCCAGCAGTGAACTAGGACAGCTCAATCAGCCCCAGCATTTT
CASSELGQLNQPQHF
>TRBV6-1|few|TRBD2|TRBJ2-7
TGTGCCAGCAGTGAACTGGGACTAGCAAACTACGAGCAGTACTTC
CASSELGLANYEQYF
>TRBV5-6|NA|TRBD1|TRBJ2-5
TGTGCCAGCAGCCAAGAAACAGGGGGCGTAGAGACCCAGTACTTC
CASSQETGGVETQYF
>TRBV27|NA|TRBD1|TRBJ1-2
TGTGCCAGCAGTTTATCACCGGGACAGGGGACATATGGCTACACCTTC
CASSLSPGQGTYGYTF
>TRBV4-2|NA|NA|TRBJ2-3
TGTGCCAGCAGCCAGGGACCTGGCACAGATACGCAGTATTTT
CASSQGPGTDTQYF
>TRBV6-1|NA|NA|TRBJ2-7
TGTGCCAGCTCACGGTCCTCATACGAGCAGTACTTC
CASSRSSYEQYF
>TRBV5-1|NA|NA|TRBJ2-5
TGCGCCAGCAGCTGGAAACAAGAGACCCAGTACTTC
CASSWKQETQYF
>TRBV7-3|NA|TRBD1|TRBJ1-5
TGTGCCAGCAGCTTAAGGGGCCGGGGGACAGTGTGTGGGCATAATCAGCCCCAGCATTTT
CASSLRGRGTVCGHNQPQHF